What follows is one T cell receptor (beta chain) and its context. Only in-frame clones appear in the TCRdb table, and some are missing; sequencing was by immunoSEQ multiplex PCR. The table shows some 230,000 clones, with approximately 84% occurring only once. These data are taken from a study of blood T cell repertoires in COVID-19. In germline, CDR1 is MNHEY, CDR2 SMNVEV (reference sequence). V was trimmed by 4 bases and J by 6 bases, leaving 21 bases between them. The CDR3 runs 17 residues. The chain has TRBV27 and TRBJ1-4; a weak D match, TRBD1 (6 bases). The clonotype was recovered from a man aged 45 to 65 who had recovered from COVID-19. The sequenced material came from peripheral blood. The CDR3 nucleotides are TGTGCCAGCAGTTCCCCGGGGGGCGGGGGTGCATATGAAAAACTGTTTTTT. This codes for CASSSPGGGGAYEKLFF.